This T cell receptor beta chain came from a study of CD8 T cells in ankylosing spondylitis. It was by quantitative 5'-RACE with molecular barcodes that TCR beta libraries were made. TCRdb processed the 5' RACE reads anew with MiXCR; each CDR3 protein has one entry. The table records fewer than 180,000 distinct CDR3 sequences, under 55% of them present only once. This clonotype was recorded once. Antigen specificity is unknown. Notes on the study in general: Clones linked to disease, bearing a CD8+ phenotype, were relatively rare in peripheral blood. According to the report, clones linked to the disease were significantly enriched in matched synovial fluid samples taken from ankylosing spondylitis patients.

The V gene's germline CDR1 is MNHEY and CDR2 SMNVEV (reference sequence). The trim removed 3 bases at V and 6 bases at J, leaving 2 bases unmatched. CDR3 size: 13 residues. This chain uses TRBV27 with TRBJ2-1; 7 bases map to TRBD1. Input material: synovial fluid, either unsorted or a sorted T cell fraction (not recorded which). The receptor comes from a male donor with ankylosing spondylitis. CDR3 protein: CASSLTGSNEQFF. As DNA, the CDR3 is TGTGCCAGCAGTTTGACAGGGTCCAATGAGCAGTTCTTC.